This T cell receptor beta chain was recovered during a study of tumor-infiltrating lymphocytes in primary liver carcinoma. About the study: Tissue type made little difference to sample yields of roughly 3.5 to 7.5 million productive TCRbeta reads.

Study results and caveats: Blood's top-250-clone fraction was significantly lower than that of tumors (p = 0.039). Researchers report that only about 7-24% of top clones turned up in all five tumor regions.

Joint extraction of RNA and DNA used roughly 18-34 mg of bulk tissue that was unsorted. Surgical resection was the treatment these patients received for primary liver carcinoma. A primer matching the constant region was used to make TCR beta cDNA from approximately 520 ng of total RNA. It was through three nested multiplex PCR rounds of slightly modified ARM-PCR that TCR beta libraries arose. Via MiXCR, TCRdb re-called the multiplex PCR reads, giving one row per CDR3 protein. This repertoire shows more than 55,000 distinct CDR3 sequences, less than 85% found once; its top ten account for around 60%. By sample share, this clonotype is medium-sized. Its antigen is unknown. The TCR was taken from a man aged 35 to 55 with primary liver carcinoma and hepatitis B virus infection. Sequences were obtained from liver tumor tissue from sampling region 2. Subset noted: tumor region T2, inferior pole.

CDR3 region: CASSLEDRGGQPQHF. The CDR3 bases are TGTGCCAGCAGCTTAGAAGACAGGGGAGGTCAGCCCCAGCATTTT. The rearrangement uses TRBV11-2 and TRBJ1-5, with 8 nucleotides matching TRBD1. The length of the CDR3 is 15 residues. V trimming: 0 bases; J trimming: 6 bases; junction bases outside the gene matches: 4. Germline CDR1 SGHAT, CDR2 FQNNGV.